A selection of T cell receptor beta chains follows, all from one sample in a study of CD8 T cell repertoires and HIV-1 epitope variants. Profiled with immunoSEQ multiplex PCR; TCRdb holds only in-frame clones, not every one. Among approximately 5,100 clones listed, approximately 61% were seen once. No antigen is known for these receptors. What was sequenced was cultured CD8+ T cells derived from PBMCs. Receptors originate from a male donor with HIV. CDR3s include the opening cysteine and the closing phenylalanine or tryptophan. Fields, in order: clone size, V gene, J gene, D gene, CDR3 protein, CDR3 DNA. The D gene is left open where the match is weak. Clone size is not always given. Where it is, it says once, few, many or a class for expanded clones.

medium-sized,TRBV6-1,TRBJ2-6,.,CASSEATRVTGTANVLTF,TGTGCCAGCAGTGAAGCGACGAGGGTGACAGGCACTGCCAACGTCCTGACTTTC
.,TRBV5-6,TRBJ1-6,.,CASSPSGLGNSPLHF,TGTGCCAGCAGCCCTTCCGGACTGGGAAATTCACCCCTCCACTTT
.,TRBV7-2,TRBJ1-2,.,CASSLAEWTDSYGYTF,TGTGCCAGCAGCTTAGCCGAATGGACCGATTCCTATGGCTACACCTTC
.,TRBV5-6,TRBJ2-4,.,CASSSGRAKNIQYF,TGTGCCAGCAGCTCGGGCCGGGCCAAAAACATTCAGTACTTC
.,TRBV4-1,TRBJ2-1,TRBD2,CASSQGSMAGDEQFF,TGCGCCAGCAGCCAAGGCTCCATGGCGGGAGATGAGCAGTTCTTC
.,TRBV28,TRBJ1-3,.,CASSLIGQSSSGNTIYF,TGTGCCAGCAGTTTGATAGGACAGTCGAGCTCTGGAAACACCATATATTTT
.,TRBV28,TRBJ2-7,.,CASSLPGHGNYEQYF,TGTGCCAGCAGTTTACCGGGACACGGGAACTACGAGCAGTACTTC
.,TRBV2,TRBJ2-1,.,CASSTSTLDNEQFF,TGTGCCAGCAGCACTAGCACCCTGGACAATGAGCAGTTCTTC
.,TRBV28,TRBJ2-7,.,CASQNLGYEQYF,TGTGCCAGTCAAAACCTGGGCTACGAGCAGTACTTC
once,TRBV5-4,TRBJ2-5,.,CASSPSPDQETQYF,TGTGCCAGCAGCCCAAGCCCAGACCAAGAGACCCAGTACTTC
.,TRBV30,TRBJ1-4,.,CAWSPGLSNEKLFF,TGTGCCTGGAGTCCGGGACTGTCTAATGAAAAACTGTTTTTT
.,TRBV11-1,TRBJ2-1,TRBD2,CASSLAWVAGGNEQFF,TGTGCCAGCAGCTTAGCGTGGGTAGCGGGAGGTAATGAGCAGTTCTTC
.,TRBV7-9,TRBJ2-5,.,CASSFSGSGQETQYF,TGTGCCAGCAGCTTTTCGGGTAGCGGCCAAGAGACCCAGTACTTC
few,TRBV19,TRBJ1-1,.,CASSISTNTEAFF,TGTGCCAGTAGTATATCGACAAACACTGAAGCTTTCTTT